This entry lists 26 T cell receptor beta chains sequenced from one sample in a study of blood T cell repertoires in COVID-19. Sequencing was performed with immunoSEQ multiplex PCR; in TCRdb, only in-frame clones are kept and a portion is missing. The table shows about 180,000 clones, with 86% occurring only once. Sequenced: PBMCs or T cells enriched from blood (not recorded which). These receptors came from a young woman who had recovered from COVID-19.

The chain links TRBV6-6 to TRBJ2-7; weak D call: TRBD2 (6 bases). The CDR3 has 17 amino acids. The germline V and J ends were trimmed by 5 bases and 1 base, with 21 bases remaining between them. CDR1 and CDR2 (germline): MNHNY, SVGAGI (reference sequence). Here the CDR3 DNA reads TGTGCCAGCAGTCGGCATGGGAGGCAGGCCCGATCCTACGAGCAGTACTTC. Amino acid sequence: CASSRHGRQARSYEQYF.

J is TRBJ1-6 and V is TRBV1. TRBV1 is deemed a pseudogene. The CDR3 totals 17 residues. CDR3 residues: CTSSQAGRDSYNSPLHF. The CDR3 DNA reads TGCACCAGCAGCCAGGCGGGGCGGGATTCCTATAATTCACCCCTCCACTTT.

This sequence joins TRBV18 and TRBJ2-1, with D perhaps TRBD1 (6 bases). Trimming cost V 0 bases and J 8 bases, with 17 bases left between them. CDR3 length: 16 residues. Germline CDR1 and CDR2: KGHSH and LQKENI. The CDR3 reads CASSPPGAINGHEQFF. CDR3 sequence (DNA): TGTGCCAGCTCACCACCGGGGGCTATTAATGGCCATGAGCAGTTCTTC.

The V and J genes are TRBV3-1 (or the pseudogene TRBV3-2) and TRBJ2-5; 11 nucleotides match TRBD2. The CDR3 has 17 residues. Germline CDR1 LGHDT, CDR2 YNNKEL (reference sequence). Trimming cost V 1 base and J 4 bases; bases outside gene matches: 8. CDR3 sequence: CASSQGGGLAARETQYF. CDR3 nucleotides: TGTGCCAGCAGCCAAGGCGGGGGACTAGCGGCACGAGAGACCCAGTACTTC.

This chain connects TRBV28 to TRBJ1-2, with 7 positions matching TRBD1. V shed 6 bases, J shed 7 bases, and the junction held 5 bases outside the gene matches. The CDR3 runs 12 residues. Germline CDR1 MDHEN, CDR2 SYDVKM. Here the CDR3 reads CASSFTGVGYTF. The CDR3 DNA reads TGTGCCAGCAGCTTTACAGGGGTTGGCTACACCTTC.

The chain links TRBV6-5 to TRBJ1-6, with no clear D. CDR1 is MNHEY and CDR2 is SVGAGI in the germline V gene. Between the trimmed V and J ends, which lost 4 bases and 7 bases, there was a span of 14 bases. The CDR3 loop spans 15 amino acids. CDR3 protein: CASSLYGILNSPLHF. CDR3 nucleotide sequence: TGTGCCAGCAGTTTATACGGGATTCTAAATTCACCCCTCCACTTT.

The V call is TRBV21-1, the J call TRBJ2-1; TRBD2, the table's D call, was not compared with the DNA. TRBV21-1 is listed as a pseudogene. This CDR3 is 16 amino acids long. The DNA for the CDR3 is TGTGCCAGCAGCAAACGTCCGCGGAGCTCCTACAATGAGCAGTTCTTC. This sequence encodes CASSKRPRSSYNEQFF.

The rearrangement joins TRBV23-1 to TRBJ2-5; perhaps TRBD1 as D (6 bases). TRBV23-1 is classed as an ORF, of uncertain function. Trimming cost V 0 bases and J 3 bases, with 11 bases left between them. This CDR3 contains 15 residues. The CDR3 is CASSQSQAGEETQYF. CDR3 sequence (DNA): TGCGCCAGCAGTCAATCGCAGGCAGGGGAAGAGACCCAGTACTTC.

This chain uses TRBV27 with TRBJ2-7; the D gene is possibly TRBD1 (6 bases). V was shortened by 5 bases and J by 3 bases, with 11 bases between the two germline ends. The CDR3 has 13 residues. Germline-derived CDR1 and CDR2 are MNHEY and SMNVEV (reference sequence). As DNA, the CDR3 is TGTGCCAGCAGTCCTCAACAGGGCTACGAGCAGTACTTC. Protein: CASSPQQGYEQYF.

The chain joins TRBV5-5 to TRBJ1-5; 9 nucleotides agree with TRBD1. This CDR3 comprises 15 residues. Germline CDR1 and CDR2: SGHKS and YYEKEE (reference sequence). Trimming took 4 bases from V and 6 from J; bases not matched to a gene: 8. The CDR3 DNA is TGTGCCAGCAGCCCAACCGACAGGGGGGGTCAGCCCCAGCATTTT. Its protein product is CASSPTDRGGQPQHF.

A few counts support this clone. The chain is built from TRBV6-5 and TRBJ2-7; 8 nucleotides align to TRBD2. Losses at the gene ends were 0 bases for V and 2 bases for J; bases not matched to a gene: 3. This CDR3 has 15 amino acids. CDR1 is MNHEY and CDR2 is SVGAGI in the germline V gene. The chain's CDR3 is CASSYSAGGPYEQYF. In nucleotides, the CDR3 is TGTGCCAGCAGTTACTCGGCGGGAGGTCCCTACGAGCAGTACTTC.

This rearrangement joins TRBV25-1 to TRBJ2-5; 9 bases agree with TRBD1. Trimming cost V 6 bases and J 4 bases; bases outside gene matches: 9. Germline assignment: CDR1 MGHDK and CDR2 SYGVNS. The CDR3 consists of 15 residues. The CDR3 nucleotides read TGTGCCAGCAGGGAGACAGGGGGAGGAATAGAGACCCAGTACTTC. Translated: CASRETGGGIETQYF.

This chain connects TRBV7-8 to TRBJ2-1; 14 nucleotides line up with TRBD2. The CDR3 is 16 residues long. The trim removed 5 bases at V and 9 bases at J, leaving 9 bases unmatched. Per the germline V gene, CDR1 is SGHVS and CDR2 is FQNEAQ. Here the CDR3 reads CASSAPGLAGVTEQFF. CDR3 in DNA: TGTGCCAGCAGCGCCCCGGGACTAGCGGGAGTCACTGAGCAGTTCTTC.

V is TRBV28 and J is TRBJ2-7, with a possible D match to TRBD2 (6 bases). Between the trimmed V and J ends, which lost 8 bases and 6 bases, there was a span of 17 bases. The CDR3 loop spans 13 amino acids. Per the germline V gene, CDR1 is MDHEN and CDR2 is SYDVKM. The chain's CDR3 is CASSLTAGSEQYF. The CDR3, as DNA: TGTGCCAGCTCCTTAACCGCGGGGAGCGAGCAGTACTTC. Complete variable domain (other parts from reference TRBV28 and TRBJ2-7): DVKVTQSSRYLVKRTGEKVFLECVQDMDHENMFWYRQDPGLGLRLIYFSYDVKMKEKGDIPEGYSVSREKKERFSLILESASTNQTSMYLCASSLTAGSEQYFGPGTRLTVT.

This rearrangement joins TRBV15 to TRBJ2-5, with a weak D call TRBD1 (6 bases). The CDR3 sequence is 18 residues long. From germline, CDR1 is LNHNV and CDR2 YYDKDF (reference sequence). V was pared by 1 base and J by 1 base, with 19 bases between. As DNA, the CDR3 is TGTGCCACCAGCAGAGGGTTAGGGAAACAGGGATCCCAAGAGACCCAGTACTTC. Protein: CATSRGLGKQGSQETQYF.

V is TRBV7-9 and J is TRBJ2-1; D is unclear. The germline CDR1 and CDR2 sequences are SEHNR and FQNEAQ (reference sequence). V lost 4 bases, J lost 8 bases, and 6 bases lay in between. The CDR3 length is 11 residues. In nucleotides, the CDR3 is TGTGCCAGCAGCTCCCTCTATGAGCAGTTCTTC. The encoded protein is CASSSLYEQFF.

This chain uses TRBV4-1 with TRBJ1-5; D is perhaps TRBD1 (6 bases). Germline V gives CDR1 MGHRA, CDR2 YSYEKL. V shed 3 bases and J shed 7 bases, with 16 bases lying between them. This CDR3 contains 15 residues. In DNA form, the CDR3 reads TGCGCCAGCAGCCAGGGCACAGGGTTGGAACAGCCCCAGCATTTT. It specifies CASSQGTGLEQPQHF.

The CDR3 loop is CASSQVDRAGELFF. For the CDR3, the DNA is TGCGCCAGCAGCCAAGTGGACAGGGCGGGGGAGCTGTTTTTT. The gene calls are TRBV4-1 and TRBJ2-2; 8 bases fit TRBD1. Trimming took 1 base from V and 8 from J; bases not matched to a gene: 3. CDR1 is MGHRA and CDR2 is YSYEKL in the germline V gene. CDR3 length: 14 amino acids.

CDR3 region: CASSSRDRGRGSGYTF. As DNA, the CDR3 is TGTGCCAGCAGCTCCCGGGACAGGGGGCGAGGGAGTGGCTACACCTTC. The chain joins TRBV13 to TRBJ1-2; 12 positions match TRBD1. Germline V gene lookup returns CDR1 PRHDT and CDR2 FYEKMQ (reference sequence). The CDR3 runs 16 residues. V dropped 4 bases and J dropped 7; count of bases not matched to a gene: 10. The entire variable domain, with the rest obtained from reference TRBV13 and TRBJ1-2, is as follows: AAGVIQSPRHLIKEKRETATLKCYPIPRHDTVYWYQQGPGQDPQFLISFYEKMQSDKGSIPDRFSAQQFSDYHSELNMSSLELGDSALYFCASSSRDRGRGSGYTFGSGTRLTVV.

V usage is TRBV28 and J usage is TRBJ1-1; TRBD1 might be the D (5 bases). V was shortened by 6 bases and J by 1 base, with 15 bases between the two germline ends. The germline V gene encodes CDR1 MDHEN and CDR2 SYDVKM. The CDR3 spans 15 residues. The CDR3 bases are TGTGCCAGCAGGCCCCTTAAGACAGAGAACACTGAAGCTTTCTTT. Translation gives CASRPLKTENTEAFF.

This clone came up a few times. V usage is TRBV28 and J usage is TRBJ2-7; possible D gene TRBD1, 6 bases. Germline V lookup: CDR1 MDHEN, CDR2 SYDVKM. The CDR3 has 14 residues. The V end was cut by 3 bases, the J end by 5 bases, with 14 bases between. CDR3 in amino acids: CASSFSGQTNEQYF. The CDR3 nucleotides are TGTGCCAGCAGTTTTTCGGGACAAACGAACGAGCAGTACTTC.

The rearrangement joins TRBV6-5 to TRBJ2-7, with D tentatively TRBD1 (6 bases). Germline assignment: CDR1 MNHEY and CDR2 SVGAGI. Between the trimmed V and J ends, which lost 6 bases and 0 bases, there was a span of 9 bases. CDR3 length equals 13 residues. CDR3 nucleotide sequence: TGTGCCAGCAGCCGACAGGACTCCTACGAGCAGTACTTC. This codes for CASSRQDSYEQYF.

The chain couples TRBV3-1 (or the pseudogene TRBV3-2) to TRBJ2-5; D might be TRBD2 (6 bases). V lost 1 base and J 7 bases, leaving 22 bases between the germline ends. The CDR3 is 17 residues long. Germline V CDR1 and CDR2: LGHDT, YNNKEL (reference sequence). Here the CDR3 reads CASSQGGGSATPRTQYF. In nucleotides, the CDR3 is TGTGCCAGCAGCCAAGGGGGAGGTAGCGCAACGCCCAGGACCCAGTACTTC.

The CDR3 nucleotides read TGTGCCAGCAGCCCTTCTTCCGCGGCGCAGTACTTC. Amino acid sequence: CASSPSSAAQYF. The rearrangement joins TRBV14 to TRBJ2-7; D remains unclear. Germline CDR1 is SGHDN and CDR2 is FVKESK. Trimming pared 4 bases from V and 9 bases from J, leaving 13 bases between. The CDR3 length is 12 residues.

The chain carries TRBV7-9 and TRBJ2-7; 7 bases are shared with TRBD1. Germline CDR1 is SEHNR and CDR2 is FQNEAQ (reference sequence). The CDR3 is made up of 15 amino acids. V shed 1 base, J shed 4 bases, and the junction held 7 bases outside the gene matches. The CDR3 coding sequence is TGTGCCAGCAGCTTAGTTGAGGGGGCTTTGTACGAGCAGTACTTC. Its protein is CASSLVEGALYEQYF.

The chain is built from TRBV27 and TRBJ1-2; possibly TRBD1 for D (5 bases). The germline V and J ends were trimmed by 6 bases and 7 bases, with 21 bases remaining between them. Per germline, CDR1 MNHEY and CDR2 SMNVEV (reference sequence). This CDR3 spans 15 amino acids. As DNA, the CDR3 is TGTGCCAGCAGACCGACGACAGCCTTTGCAGCTGGCTACACCTTC. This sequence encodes CASRPTTAFAAGYTF.